A selection of T cell receptor beta chains follows, all from one sample in a study of control samples from healthy donors and cancer patients. The data were produced by immunoSEQ multiplex PCR, yet TCRdb's version contains in-frame clones alone and is incomplete. The data contain roughly 180,000 clones, under 95% of them singletons. Sequenced material: blood. Receptor source: a woman between 18 and 30 years old in good health. CDR3s include the opening cysteine and the closing phenylalanine or tryptophan. The order of the fields is D gene, J gene, clone size, V gene, CDR3 DNA, CDR3 protein. A D gene is named only where the DNA matches it firmly. Size is stated for part of the rows, as once, few or many counts, or as a class when the clone is expanded.

-	TRBJ2-3	-	TRBV5-6	TGTGCCAGCAGCTTGGGCCCACTGATGCTCGCAGATACGCAGTATTTT	CASSLGPLMLADTQYF
TRBD2	TRBJ2-7	-	TRBV29-1	TGCAGCGTTGATAAGGCGGGAGGGCCCGTGTGGGAGCAGTACTTC	CSVDKAGGPVWEQYF
-	TRBJ2-3	-	TRBV6-1	TGTGCCAGCAGTGATCCTGGTCGGGGAGATACGCAGTATTTT	CASSDPGRGDTQYF
-	TRBJ1-1	-	TRBV6-5	TGTGCCAGCAGAACCTGGAGGGGAGACACTGAAGCTTTCTTT	CASRTWRGDTEAFF
-	TRBJ2-1	-	TRBV24-1	TGTGCCACCAGTGATTTGGGACACATCTACAATGAGCAGTTCTTC	CATSDLGHIYNEQFF
-	TRBJ1-1	-	TRBV6-2/TRBV6-3	TGTGCCAGCAGTGCTCAAATGAACACTGAAGCTTTCTTT	CASSAQMNTEAFF
TRBD1	TRBJ1-5	-	TRBV2	TGTGCCAGCAGAGTACAGGGGGCGCAGAATCAGCCCCAGCATTTT	CASRVQGAQNQPQHF
TRBD2	TRBJ2-7	-	TRBV28	TGTGCCAGCAGTTCTGTACTAGCGGGAGTTAATAGCTACGAGCAGTACTTC	CASSSVLAGVNSYEQYF
TRBD1	TRBJ1-2	-	TRBV5-5	TGTGCCAGCAGTGACAGGGGGGCATGGGGTGGCTACACCTTC	CASSDRGAWGGYTF
-	TRBJ1-5	-	TRBV6-6	TGTGCCAGCAGTTACCCCGGAAATAGCAATCAGCCCCAGCATTTT	CASSYPGNSNQPQHF
TRBD2	TRBJ2-1	-	TRBV25-1	TGTGCCAGCAGGGGACTAGCGGGAGGGCCGAGTGAGCAGTTCTTC	CASRGLAGGPSEQFF
-	TRBJ2-1	-	TRBV12-3/TRBV12-4	TGTGCCAGCAGTTTAGGGACAGAACGAGAGCAGTTCTTC	CASSLGTEREQFF
TRBD2	TRBJ2-7	-	TRBV6-5	TGTGCCAGCAGTCGCCCCAGTCGCGGGGGTAGCGAGCAGTACTTC	CASSRPSRGGSEQYF
TRBD2	TRBJ2-5	-	TRBV24-1	TGTGCCACCAGTGATTTGGGGGGGGTCCAAGAGACCCAGTACTTC	CATSDLGGVQETQYF
-	TRBJ1-4	-	TRBV28	TGTGCCAGCAGTTTGGGGGTAGGTCGTGAAAAACTGTTTTTT	CASSLGVGREKLFF
-	TRBJ2-7	-	TRBV6-4	TGTGCCAGCAGTGACTCATCGACCGGGGGCTTACTCTCCTACGAGCAGTACTTC	CASSDSSTGGLLSYEQYF
-	TRBJ2-2	-	TRBV19	TGTGCCAGTAAGGAGGCAGGGCTCACCGGGGAGCTGTTTTTT	CASKEAGLTGELFF
-	TRBJ1-5	-	TRBV28	TGTGCCAGCAGTTCCGCGGGTGGCAATCAGCCCCAGCATTTT	CASSSAGGNQPQHF
-	TRBJ2-4	-	TRBV5-1	TGCGCCAGCAGCGGGGGACCCTCAGAAAACATTCAGTACTTC	CASSGGPSENIQYF
-	TRBJ2-1	few	TRBV4-2	TGTGCCAGCAGCCAAGTAACCGGAATCTCCTACAATGAGCAGTTCTTC	CASSQVTGISYNEQFF
TRBD1	TRBJ2-3	-	TRBV5-1	TGCGCCAGCAGCCACCGGGACAGGGGATCGGGAGATACGCAGTATTTT	CASSHRDRGSGDTQYF
-	TRBJ1-1	-	TRBV2	TGTGCCAGCATGGGGGGGGAGTGGAGGAACACTGAAGCTTTCTTT	CASMGGEWRNTEAFF
-	TRBJ2-1	-	TRBV9	TGTGCCAGCAGCTTTAGGGGTAGCTCCTACAATGAGCAGTTCTTC	CASSFRGSSYNEQFF
-	TRBJ1-2	-	TRBV4-3	TGCGCCAGCAGCCCGGCCCGGACATCGGGCTACACCTTC	CASSPARTSGYTF